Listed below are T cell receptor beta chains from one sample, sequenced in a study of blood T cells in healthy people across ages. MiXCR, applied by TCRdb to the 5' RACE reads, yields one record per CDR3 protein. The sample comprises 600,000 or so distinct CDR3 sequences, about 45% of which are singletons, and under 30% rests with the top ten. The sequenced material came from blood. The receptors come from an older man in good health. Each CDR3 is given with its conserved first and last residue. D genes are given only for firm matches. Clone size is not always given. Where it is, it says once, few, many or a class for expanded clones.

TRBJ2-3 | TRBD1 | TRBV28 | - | TGTGCCAGCTCCCTAGACCAGGGGGTAGGTACGCAGTATTTT | CASSLDQGVGTQYF
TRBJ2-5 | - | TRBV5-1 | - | TGCGCCAGCAGCGTTGACAGCAACAATGAGCAGTACTTC | CASSVDSNNEQYF
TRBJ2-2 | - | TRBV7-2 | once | TGTGCCAGCAGCTTTCTCCCCAGGGAGCTGTTTTTT | CASSFLPRELFF
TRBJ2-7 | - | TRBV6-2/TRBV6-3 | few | TGTGCCAGCAGTTACCGCCGGAGTTCCTCCGAGCAGTACTTC | CASSYRRSSSEQYF
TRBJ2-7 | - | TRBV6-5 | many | TGTGCCAGCAGTTACTCGTTGCAGAGCTCCTACGAGCAGTACTTC | CASSYSLQSSYEQYF
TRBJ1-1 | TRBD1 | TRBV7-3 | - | TGTGCCAGCAGCAGACAGGGCTTGGATGGGACTGAAGCTTTCTTT | CASSRQGLDGTEAFF
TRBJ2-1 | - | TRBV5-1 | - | TGCGCCAGTAGTCCAGCAGGGCCCAATGAGCAGTTCTTC | CASSPAGPNEQFF
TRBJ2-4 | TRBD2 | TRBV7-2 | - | TGTGCCAGCAGCCTATCACTAGCGGGGGACACGATCAAAAACATTCAGTACTTC | CASSLSLAGDTIKNIQYF
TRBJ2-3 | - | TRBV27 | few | TGTGCCAGCAGTTTCTGGGCTTCCGATACGCAGTATTTT | CASSFWASDTQYF
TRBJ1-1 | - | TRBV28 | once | TGTGCCAGCAGTTTCCGATTCGGAGCTTTCTTT | CASSFRFGAFF
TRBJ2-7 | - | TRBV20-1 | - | TGCAGTGTTCTCCGGGACACGAGCTCCTACGAGCAGTACTTC | CSVLRDTSSYEQYF
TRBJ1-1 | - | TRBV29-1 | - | TGCAGCGTTGACGGAGGGGGGAACACTGAAGCTTTCTTT | CSVDGGGNTEAFF
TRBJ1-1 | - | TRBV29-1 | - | TGCAGCGTTTCTCAGGGGAACACTGAAGCTTTCTTT | CSVSQGNTEAFF
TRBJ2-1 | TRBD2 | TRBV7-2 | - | TGTGCCAGCAGCTTGCGCCCCGGGACTAGCGCGAGAGGAAATGAGCAGTTCTTC | CASSLRPGTSARGNEQFF
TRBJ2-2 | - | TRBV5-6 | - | TGTGCCAGCAGCTTAACAGGGCCCGGGGAGCTGTTTTTT | CASSLTGPGELFF
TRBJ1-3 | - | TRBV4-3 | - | TGCGCCAGCAGCCCCAGCTCCGCCGACTCTGGAAACACCATATATTTT | CASSPSSADSGNTIYF
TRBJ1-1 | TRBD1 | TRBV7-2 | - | TGTGCCAGCAGCTTAGGAGGGGGCGCGGACACTGAAGCTTTCTTT | CASSLGGGADTEAFF
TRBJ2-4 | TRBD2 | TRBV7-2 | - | TGTGCCAGCAGCTTTCAAGCGGGAGGACTTAGTGTTCAGTACTTC | CASSFQAGGLSVQYF
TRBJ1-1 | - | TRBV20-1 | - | TGCAGTGCTGACACGGGACCCCAAAAGAACACTGAAGCTTTCTTT | CSADTGPQKNTEAFF
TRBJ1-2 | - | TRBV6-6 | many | TGTGCCAGCAGTCTGACAGGACAGCCTTACTATGGCTACACCTTC | CASSLTGQPYYGYTF
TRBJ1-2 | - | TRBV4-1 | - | TGCGCCAGCAGCCAAGAAGGGCAGGGGAGGAATGTAGGCTACACCTTC | CASSQEGQGRNVGYTF
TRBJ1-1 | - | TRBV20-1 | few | TGCAGTGCTAGAGACCCGCGGGGGAGAGACACTGAAGCTTTCTTT | CSARDPRGRDTEAFF
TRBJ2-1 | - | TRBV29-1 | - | TGCAGCGTTGTGTCAGGGAGATACAATGAGCAGTTCTTC | CSVVSGRYNEQFF
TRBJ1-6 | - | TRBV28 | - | TGTGCCAGCAGTCCCTCCGGGTCGAATACCAGGAGCTCCTATAATTCACCCCTCCACTTT | CASSPSGSNTRSSYNSPLHF
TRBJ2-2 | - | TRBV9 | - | TGTGCCAGCAGCGTAGGAACTGGTTGGGCCGGGGAGCTGTTTTTT | CASSVGTGWAGELFF
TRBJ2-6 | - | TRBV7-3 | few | TGTGCCAGCAGCCCCTGGGTTTCTGGGGCCAACGTCCTGACTTTC | CASSPWVSGANVLTF
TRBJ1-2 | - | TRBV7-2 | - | TGTGCCTCGGGGTGGGGAAACTATGGCTACACCTTC | CASGWGNYGYTF
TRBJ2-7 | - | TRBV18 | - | TGTGCCAGCTCACAAGGGGCAGCTACCTACGAGCAGTACTTC | CASSQGAATYEQYF
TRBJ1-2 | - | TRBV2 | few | TGTGCCAGCAAAAATCGGACAAGATCTAACTATGGCTACACCTTC | CASKNRTRSNYGYTF
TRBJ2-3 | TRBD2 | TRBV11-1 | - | TGTGCCAGCAGCTTAGTAGCGGGAGACCTCGCAGATACGCAGTATTTT | CASSLVAGDLADTQYF
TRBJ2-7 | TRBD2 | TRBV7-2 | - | TGTGCCAGCAGCTTATCGGCTAGCGGGTTCTACGAGCAGTACTTT | CASSLSASGFYEQYF
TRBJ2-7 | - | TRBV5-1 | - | TGCGCCAGCAGCTTGGCCCCGGACGGCCGGGTGTACGACGAGCAGTACTTC | CASSLAPDGRVYDEQYF
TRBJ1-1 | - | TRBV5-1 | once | TGCGCCAGCAGCTGGGACCCGGAGACTGAAGCTTTCTTT | CASSWDPETEAFF
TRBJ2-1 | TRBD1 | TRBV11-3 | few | TGTGCCAGCAGCCCGGGACAGGGGTTACATGAGCAGTTCTTC | CASSPGQGLHEQFF
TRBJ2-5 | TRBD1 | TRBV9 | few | TGTGCCAGCAGCGGTCCCGAGACAGGGCTGGAGACCCAGTACTTC | CASSGPETGLETQYF
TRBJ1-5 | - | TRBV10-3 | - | TGTGCCATACAAGACTCCAATAGCAATCAGCCCCAGCATTTT | CAIQDSNSNQPQHF
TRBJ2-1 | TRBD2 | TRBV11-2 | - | TGTGCCAGCGGGACTACCCTCGGGGCCCAGTTCTTC | CASGTTLGAQFF
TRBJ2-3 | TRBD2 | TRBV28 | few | TGTGCCAGCAGTTTCCAAACGGGAGGGCCAGCAGATACGCAGTATTTT | CASSFQTGGPADTQYF
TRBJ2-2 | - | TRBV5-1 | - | TGCGCCAGCAGACCAGGGACCGGGGAGCTGTTTTTT | CASRPGTGELFF
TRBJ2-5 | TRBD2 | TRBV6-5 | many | TGTGCCAGCAGCAGACTGGGACTAGCGGCACAAGAGACCCAGTACTTC | CASSRLGLAAQETQYF
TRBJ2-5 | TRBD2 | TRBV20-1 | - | TGCAGTGCTAGATTTGCGGGAGAGTGGGAGACCCAGTACTTC | CSARFAGEWETQYF
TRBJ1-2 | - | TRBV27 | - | TGTGCCAGCAGTTTATCTGGGGGCGGTTCCTATGGCTACACCTTC | CASSLSGGGSYGYTF